One and the same sample provided the 6 T cell receptor beta chains below, sequenced in a study of CD8+ T cells in alopecia areata (dated 2018 in TCRdb). The library was made by the immunoSEQ multiplex PCR assay. RNA was extracted from all samples and reverse transcribed into cDNA as template for TCR sequencing. TCRdb took this table from immuneACCESS and kept in-frame rearrangements with V and J called. Such tables lack part of the clones; where checked against another copy, unresolved V genes explain under half of the gap, and the rest is unexplained. The sample table records about 210,000 clones; 40% to 45% of these occur just once. Together, the top ten hold over 2.5% of the sample. The treatment or condition label corresponds to: oral pan-JAK inhibitor, 5-10 mg twice daily. The sample in question was CD4+ T cells sorted from blood, obtained around week 36, from a patient treated with tofacitinib. The origin of the receptors is a human donor with alopecia areata.

Written as DNA, the CDR3 is TGTGCCAGCAGCTCACGCCGTGGTAGCGGTAGCACAGATACGCAGTATTTT. It yields the protein CASSSRRGSGSTDTQYF. This sequence joins TRBV13 and TRBJ2-3, with D possibly matching TRBD2 (6 bases). The germline V and J ends were trimmed by 4 bases and 0 bases, with 17 bases remaining between them. The CDR3 is made up of 17 amino acids. Germline lookup yields CDR1 PRHDT and CDR2 FYEKMQ (reference sequence). Supplemented by reference TRBV13 and TRBJ2-3, the full variable domain reads AAGVIQSPRHLIKEKRETATLKCYPIPRHDTVYWYQQGPGQDPQFLISFYEKMQSDKGSIPDRFSAQQFSDYHSELNMSSLELGDSALYFCASSSRRGSGSTDTQYFGPGTRLTVL.

This clone was recorded a few times. The rearrangement joins TRBV11-2 to TRBJ2-7; D may be TRBD2 (5 bases). Per the germline V gene, CDR1 is SGHAT and CDR2 is FQNNGV. This CDR3 has 12 amino acids. V lost 4 bases and J lost 4, with 8 bases in between. The CDR3 sequence: CASSYGGYEQYF. The CDR3 nucleotides are TGTGCCAGCAGCTACGGCGGGTACGAGCAGTACTTC.

The gene calls are TRBV7-9 and TRBJ2-1; TRBD2 might be the D (6 bases). Looked up from germline, CDR1 is SEHNR and CDR2 is FQNEAQ (reference sequence). The ends were cut back, 1 base at V and 10 bases at J, with 20 bases in the middle. The CDR3 runs to 16 residues. CDR3 in amino acids: CASSLGVGEESLEQFF. DNA for the CDR3: TGTGCCAGCAGCTTAGGGGTCGGGGAGGAGTCCCTAGAGCAGTTCTTC.

The genes are TRBV9 and TRBJ2-5, with D perhaps TRBD2 (6 bases). V was clipped by 0 bases and J by 3 bases, with 9 bases between them. The CDR3 covers 14 residues. CDR1 is SGDLS and CDR2 is YYNGEE in the germline V gene. CDR3 residues: CASSVGASEETQYF. CDR3 coding DNA: TGTGCCAGCAGCGTAGGAGCTAGCGAAGAGACCCAGTACTTC.

This clone has more than one count but fewer than ten. The chain uses TRBV5-6 and TRBJ2-7; 9 bases map to TRBD1. CDR1 and CDR2 from the germline V gene are SGHDT and YYEEEE. This CDR3 comprises 15 residues. Germline trimming cut 1 base from V and 4 bases from J; bases unmatched to any gene: 6. CDR3 protein: CASSLFGQGWYEQYF. For the CDR3, the DNA is TGTGCCAGCAGCTTGTTTGGACAGGGGTGGTACGAGCAGTACTTC.

The chain has TRBV29-1 and TRBJ2-6; 10 positions agree with TRBD1. This CDR3 spans 16 amino acids. Germline CDR1 is SQVTM and CDR2 is ANQGSEA. With V trimmed by 3 bases and J by 0 bases, 2 bases remained unmatched. This CDR3 is CSVETGGGSGANVLTF. The CDR3 bases are TGCAGCGTTGAGACAGGGGGCGGCTCTGGGGCCAACGTCCTGACTTTC.